The clone carrying this T cell receptor (beta chain) was detected a few times. Its antigen is not known. The data are from a study of T-cell memory formation after mild COVID-19. TCRdb analysed the 5' RACE reads with MiXCR anew, one entry per CDR3 protein. The sample holds roughly 170,000 distinct CDR3 sequences, roughly a fifth seen once. Study-wide results and limits: Detection of some responders pre-infection suggested pre-existing cross-reactive memory T cells participated. There was a balanced CD4/CD8 profile in clones contracting day 15 to 85, and later expanders leaned CD4+.

CDR3 length: 12 residues. Trimming removed 1 base at V and 11 bases at J, with 14 bases between. Per germline, CDR1 SQVTM and CDR2 ANQGSEA. This receptor was obtained from an adult woman who had mild COVID-19 (a few samples of this study predate the infection). Cell type and time point are not known. The chain links TRBV29-1 to TRBJ1-1; possibly TRBD1 for D (5 bases). The sequenced sample consisted of PBMCs or a T cell subset sorted from them (not recorded which). CDR3 coding DNA: TGCAGCGTTGAAGGAGGGGATCAATTGGCTTTCTTT. Residues: CSVEGGDQLAFF.